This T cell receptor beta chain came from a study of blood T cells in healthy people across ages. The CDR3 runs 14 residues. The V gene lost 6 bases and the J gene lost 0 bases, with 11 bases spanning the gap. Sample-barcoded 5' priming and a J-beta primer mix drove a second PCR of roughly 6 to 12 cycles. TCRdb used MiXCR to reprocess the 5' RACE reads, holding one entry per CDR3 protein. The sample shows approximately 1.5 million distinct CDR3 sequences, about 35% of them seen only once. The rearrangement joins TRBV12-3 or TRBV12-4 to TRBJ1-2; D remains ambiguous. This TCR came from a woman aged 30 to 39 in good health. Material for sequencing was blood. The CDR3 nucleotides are TGTGCCAGCAGGTTTGTCGCCGCTAACTATGGCTACACCTTC. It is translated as CASRFVAANYGYTF.